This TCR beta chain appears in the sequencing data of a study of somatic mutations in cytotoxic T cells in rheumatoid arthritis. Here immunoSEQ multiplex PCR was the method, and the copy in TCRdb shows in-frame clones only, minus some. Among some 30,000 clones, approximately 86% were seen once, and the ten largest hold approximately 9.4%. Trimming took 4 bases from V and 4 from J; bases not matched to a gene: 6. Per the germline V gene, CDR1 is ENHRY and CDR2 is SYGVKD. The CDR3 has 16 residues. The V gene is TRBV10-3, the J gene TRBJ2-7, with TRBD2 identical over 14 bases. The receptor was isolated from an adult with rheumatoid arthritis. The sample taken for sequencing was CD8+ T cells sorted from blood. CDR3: CAISVPGLAGEYEQYF. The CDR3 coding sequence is TGTGCCATCAGTGTTCCGGGACTAGCGGGAGAGTACGAGCAGTACTTC.